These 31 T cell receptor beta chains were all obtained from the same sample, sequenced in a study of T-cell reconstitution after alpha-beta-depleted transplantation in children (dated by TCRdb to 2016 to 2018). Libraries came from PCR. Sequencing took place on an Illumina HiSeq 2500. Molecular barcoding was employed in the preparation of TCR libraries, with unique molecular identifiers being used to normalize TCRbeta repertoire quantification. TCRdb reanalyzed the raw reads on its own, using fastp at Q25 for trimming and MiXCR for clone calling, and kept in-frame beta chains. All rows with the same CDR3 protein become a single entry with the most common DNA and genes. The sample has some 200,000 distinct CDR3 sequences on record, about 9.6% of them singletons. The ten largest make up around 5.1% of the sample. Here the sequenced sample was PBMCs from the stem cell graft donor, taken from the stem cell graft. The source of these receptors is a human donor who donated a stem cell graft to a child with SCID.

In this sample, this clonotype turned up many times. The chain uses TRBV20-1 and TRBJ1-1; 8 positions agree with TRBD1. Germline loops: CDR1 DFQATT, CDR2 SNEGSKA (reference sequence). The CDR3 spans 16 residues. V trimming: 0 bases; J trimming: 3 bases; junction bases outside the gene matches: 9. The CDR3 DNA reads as TGCAGTGCTAGAGATTCCAGGGGGCTCATGGACACTGAAGCTTTCTTT. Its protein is CSARDSRGLMDTEAFF.

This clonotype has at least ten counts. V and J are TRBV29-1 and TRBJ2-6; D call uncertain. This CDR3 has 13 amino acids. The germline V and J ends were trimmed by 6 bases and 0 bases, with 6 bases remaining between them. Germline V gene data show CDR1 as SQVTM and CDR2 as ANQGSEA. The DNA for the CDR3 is TGCAGCGTAAGGAGCTCTGGGGCCAACGTCCTGACTTTC. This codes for CSVRSSGANVLTF.

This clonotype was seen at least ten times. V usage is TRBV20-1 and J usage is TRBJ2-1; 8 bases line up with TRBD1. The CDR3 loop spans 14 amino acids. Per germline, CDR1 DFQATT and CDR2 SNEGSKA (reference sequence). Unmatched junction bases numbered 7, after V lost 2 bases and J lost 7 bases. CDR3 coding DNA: TGCAGTGCTAGAATCAGGGGGCGCAGGAATGAGCAGTTCTTC. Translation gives CSARIRGRRNEQFF.

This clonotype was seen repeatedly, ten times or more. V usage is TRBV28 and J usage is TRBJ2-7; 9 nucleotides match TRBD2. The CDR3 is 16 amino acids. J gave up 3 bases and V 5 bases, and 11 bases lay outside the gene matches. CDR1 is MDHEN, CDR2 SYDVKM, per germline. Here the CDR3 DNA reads TGTGCCAGCAGTCCGCTTGGGCTAGCGGGGTTCTACGAGCAGTACTTC. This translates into CASSPLGLAGFYEQYF.

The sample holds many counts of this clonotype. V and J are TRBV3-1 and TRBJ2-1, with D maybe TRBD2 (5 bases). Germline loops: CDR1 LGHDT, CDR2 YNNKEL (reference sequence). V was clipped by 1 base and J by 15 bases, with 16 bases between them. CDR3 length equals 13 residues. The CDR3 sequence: CASSQVGGHRLFF. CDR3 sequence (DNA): TGTGCCAGCAGCCAAGTAGGAGGTCACAGATTGTTCTTC.

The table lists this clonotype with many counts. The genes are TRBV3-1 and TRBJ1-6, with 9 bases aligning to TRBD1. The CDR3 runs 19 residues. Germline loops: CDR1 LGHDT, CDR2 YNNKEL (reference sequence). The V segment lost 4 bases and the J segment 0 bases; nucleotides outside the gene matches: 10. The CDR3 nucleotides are TGTGCCAGCAGCCCGAGGAGTCCGGGACAGGGCTCCTATAATTCACCCCTCCACTTT. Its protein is CASSPRSPGQGSYNSPLHF.

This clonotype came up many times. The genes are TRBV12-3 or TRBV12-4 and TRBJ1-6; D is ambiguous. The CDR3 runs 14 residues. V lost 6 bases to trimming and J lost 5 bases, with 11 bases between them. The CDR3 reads CASSETRNNSPLHF. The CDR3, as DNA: TGTGCCAGCAGCGAGACACGGAATAATTCACCCCTCCACTTT.

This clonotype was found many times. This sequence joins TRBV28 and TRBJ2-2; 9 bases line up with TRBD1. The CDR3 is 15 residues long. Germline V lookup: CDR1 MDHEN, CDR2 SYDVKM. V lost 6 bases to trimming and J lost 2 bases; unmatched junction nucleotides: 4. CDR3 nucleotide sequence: TGTGCCAGCAGCCTGGACAGGGGCAACACCGGGGAGCTGTTTTTT. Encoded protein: CASSLDRGNTGELFF.

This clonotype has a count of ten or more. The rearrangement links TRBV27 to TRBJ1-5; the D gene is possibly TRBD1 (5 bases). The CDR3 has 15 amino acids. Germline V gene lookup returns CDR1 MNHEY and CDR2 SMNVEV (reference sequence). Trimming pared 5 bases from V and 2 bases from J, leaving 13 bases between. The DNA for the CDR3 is TGTGCCAGCAGTCGGGGGGTTGGGGGCAATCAGCCCCAGCATTTT. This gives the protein CASSRGVGGNQPQHF.

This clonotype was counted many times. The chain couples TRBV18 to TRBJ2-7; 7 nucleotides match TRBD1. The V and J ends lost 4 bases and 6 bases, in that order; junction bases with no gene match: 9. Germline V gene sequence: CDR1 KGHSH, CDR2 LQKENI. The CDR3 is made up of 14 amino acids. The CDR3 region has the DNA TGTGCCAGCTCACTAGCACAGACAGGGACCGAGCAGTACTTC. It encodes CASSLAQTGTEQYF.

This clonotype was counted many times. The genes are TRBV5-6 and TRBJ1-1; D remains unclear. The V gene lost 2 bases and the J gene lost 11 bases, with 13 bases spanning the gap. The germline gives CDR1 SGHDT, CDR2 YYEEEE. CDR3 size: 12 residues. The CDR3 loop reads CASSFQEMHAFF. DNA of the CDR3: TGTGCCAGCAGCTTCCAGGAAATGCACGCTTTCTTT.

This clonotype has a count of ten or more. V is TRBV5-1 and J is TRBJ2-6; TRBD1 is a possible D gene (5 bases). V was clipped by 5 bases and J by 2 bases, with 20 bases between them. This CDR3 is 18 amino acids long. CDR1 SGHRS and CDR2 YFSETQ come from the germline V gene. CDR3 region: CASRFFIGRVPGANVLTF. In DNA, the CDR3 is TGCGCCAGCAGATTCTTTATTGGCAGGGTACCTGGGGCCAACGTCCTGACTTTC.

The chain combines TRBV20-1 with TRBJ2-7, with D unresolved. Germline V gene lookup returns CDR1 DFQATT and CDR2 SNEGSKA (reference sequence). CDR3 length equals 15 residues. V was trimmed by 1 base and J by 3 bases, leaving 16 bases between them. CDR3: CSARVGGINNYEQYF. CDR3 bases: TGCAGTGCTAGAGTAGGTGGGATTAACAACTACGAGCAGTACTTC.

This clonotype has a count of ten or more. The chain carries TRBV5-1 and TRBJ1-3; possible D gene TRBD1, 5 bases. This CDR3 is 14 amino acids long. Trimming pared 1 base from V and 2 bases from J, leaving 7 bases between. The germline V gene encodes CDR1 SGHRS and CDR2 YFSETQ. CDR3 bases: TGCGCCAGCAGCTTGCGGGGACCTGGAAACACCATATATTTT. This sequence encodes CASSLRGPGNTIYF.

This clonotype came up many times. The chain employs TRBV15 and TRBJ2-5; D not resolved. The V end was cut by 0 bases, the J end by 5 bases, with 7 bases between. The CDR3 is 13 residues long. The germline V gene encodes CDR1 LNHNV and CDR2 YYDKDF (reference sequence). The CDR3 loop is CATSRDVWETQYF. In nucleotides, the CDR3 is TGTGCCACCAGCAGAGATGTTTGGGAGACCCAGTACTTC.

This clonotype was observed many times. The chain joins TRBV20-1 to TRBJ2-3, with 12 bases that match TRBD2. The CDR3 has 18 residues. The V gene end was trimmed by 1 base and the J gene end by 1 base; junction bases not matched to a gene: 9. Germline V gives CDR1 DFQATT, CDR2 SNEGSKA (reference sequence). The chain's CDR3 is CSARARGLAGGRTDTQYF. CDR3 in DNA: TGCAGTGCTAGAGCCAGGGGGCTAGCGGGGGGGCGCACAGATACGCAGTATTTT.

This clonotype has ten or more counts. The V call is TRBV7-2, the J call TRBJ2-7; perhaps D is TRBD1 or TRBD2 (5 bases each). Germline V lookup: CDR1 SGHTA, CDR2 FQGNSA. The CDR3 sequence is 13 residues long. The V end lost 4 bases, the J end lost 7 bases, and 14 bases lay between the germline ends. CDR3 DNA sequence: TGTGCCAGCAGCTCCGGGACCCTGGGGGAGCAGTACTTC. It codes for CASSSGTLGEQYF.

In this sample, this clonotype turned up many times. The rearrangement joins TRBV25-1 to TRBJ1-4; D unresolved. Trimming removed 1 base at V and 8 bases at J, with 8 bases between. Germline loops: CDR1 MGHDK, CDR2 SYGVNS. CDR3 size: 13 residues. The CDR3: CASSEWFGEKLFF. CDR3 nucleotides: TGTGCCAGCAGTGAATGGTTCGGCGAAAAACTGTTTTTT.

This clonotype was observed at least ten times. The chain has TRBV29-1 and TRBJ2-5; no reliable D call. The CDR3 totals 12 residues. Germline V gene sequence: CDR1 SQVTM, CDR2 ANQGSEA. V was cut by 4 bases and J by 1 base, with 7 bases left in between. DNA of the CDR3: TGCAGCGTTGGCTTCCTCCAAGAGACCCAGTACTTC. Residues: CSVGFLQETQYF. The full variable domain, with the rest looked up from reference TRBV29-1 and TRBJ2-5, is SAVISQKPSRDICQRGTSLTIQCQVDSQVTMMFWYRQQPGQSLTLIATANQGSEATYESGFVIDKFPISRPNLTFSTLTVSNMSPEDSSIYLCSVGFLQETQYFGPGTRLLVL.

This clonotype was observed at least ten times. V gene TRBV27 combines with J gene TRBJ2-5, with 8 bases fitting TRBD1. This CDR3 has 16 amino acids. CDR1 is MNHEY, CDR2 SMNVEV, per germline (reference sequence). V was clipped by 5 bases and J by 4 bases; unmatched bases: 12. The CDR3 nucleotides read TGTGCCAGCAGTCCCTACTCGGACAGGGTCGGAGAGACCCAGTACTTC. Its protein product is CASSPYSDRVGETQYF.

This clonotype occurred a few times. DNA for the CDR3: TGTGCCAGCAGCTTAAGAGGGACAGGGAAGGGGGGCTACACCTTC. Translating it yields CASSLRGTGKGGYTF. J is TRBJ1-2 and V is TRBV7-2, with 9 bases identical to TRBD1. CDR3 size: 15 residues. Germline trimming cut 2 bases from V and 8 bases from J; bases unmatched to any gene: 9. Looked up from germline, CDR1 is SGHTA and CDR2 is FQGNSA. Together with reference TRBV7-2 and TRBJ1-2, the CDR3 gives the full variable domain: GAGVSQSPSNKVTEKGKDVELRCDPISGHTALYWYRQSLGQGLEFLIYFQGNSAPDKSGLPSDRFSAERTGGSVSTLTIQRTQQEDSAVYLCASSLRGTGKGGYTFGSGTRLTVV.

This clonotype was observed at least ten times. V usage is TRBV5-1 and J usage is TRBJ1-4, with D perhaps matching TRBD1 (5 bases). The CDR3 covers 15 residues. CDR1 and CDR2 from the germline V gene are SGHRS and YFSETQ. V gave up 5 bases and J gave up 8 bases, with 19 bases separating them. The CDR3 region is CASSVGTPGGEKLFF. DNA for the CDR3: TGCGCCAGCAGTGTCGGGACTCCTGGGGGAGAAAAACTGTTTTTT.

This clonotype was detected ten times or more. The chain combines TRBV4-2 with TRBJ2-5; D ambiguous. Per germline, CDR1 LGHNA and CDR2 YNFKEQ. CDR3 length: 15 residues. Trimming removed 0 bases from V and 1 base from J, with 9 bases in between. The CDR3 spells CASSQDRPSQETQYF. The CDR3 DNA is TGTGCCAGCAGCCAAGATCGGCCATCCCAAGAGACCCAGTACTTC.

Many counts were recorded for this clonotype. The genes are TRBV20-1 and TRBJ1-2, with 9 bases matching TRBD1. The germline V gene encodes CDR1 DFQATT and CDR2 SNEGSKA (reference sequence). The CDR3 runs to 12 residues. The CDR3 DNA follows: TGCACCGGGACAGGGAGCGGCTATGGCTACACCTTC. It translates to CTGTGSGYGYTF.

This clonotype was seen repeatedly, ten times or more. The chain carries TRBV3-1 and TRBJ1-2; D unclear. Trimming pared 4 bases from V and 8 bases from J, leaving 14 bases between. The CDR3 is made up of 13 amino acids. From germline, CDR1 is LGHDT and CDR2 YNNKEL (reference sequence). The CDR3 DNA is TGTGCCAGCAGCCGCAGACCGCGCGCGGGCTACACCTTC. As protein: CASSRRPRAGYTF.

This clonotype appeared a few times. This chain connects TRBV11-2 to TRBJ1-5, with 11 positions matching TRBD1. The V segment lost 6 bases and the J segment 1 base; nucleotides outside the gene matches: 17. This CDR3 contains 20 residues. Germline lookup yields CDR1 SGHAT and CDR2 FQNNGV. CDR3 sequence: CASSRSPGTGGSGSNQPQHF. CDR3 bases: TGTGCCAGCAGTCGGAGCCCGGGGACAGGGGGGAGTGGGAGCAATCAGCCCCAGCATTTT.

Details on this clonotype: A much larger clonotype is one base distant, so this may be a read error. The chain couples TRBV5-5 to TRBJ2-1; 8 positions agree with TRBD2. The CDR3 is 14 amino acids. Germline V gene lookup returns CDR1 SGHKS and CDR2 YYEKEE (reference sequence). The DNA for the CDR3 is TGTGCCAGCGGCTTCGGGGGGGCCCGCAATGAGCAGTTCTTC. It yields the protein CASGFGGARNEQFF.

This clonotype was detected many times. The CDR3 DNA reads as TGTGCCAGCAGCGACCTAGCGGGGGGGCCTCAGTATTTT. It is translated as CASSDLAGGPQYF. The genes are TRBV2 and TRBJ2-3; TRBD2 aligns across 12 bases. Germline CDR1 is SNHLY and CDR2 is FYNNEI. The CDR3 runs 13 residues. The V gene end was trimmed by 6 bases and the J gene end by 12 bases; junction bases not matched to a gene: 7.

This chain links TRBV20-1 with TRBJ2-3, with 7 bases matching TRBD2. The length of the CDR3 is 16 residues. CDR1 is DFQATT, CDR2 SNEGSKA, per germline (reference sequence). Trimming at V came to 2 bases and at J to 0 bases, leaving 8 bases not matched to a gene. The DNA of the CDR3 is TGCAGTGCTAGAATTATCTCTAGCGGAAGCACAGATACGCAGTATTTT. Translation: CSARIISSGSTDTQYF.

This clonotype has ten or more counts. DNA for the CDR3: TGCGCCAGCAGCGCCGGACAGGTCCTACAAGAGACCCAGTACTTC. This sequence encodes CASSAGQVLQETQYF. This sequence joins TRBV5-1 and TRBJ2-5; 7 bases line up with TRBD1. Germline V gene sequence: CDR1 SGHRS, CDR2 YFSETQ. The CDR3 is 15 residues long. With V trimmed by 4 bases and J by 2 bases, 8 bases remained unmatched.

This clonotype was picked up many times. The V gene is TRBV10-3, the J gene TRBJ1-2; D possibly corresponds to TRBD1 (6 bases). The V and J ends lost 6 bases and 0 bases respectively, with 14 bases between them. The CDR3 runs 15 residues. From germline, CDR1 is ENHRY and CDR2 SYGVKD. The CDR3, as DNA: TGTGCCATCAGAAATACAGGGTACCCTAACTATGGCTACACCTTC. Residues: CAIRNTGYPNYGYTF.